The rows below give T cell receptor beta chains drawn from one sample of a study of T-cell reconstitution after alpha-beta-depleted transplantation in children. TCRdb called the PCR reads again in MiXCR, with one record for every CDR3 protein. The table lists approximately 520,000 distinct CDR3 sequences, 9.5% to 12% of them singletons, with approximately 15% in the top ten. The sequencing here drew on PBMCs, mostly from graft donor cells, taken 180 days after TCRalphabeta/CD19-depleted stem cell transplant. These receptors came from a female patient between 2 and 15 years old who had a stem cell transplant for aplastic anemia, so the T cells may come from the graft donor. CDR3s include the opening cysteine and the closing phenylalanine or tryptophan. Fields, in order: clone size, J gene, V gene, D gene, CDR3 protein, CDR3 DNA. A D gene is named only where the DNA matches it firmly. The size of a clone is reported for some rows only, either as once, few or many, or as a class for expanded clones.

NA,TRBJ2-6,TRBV12-3/TRBV12-4,NA,CASSRTETSGANGLTF,TGTGCCAGCAGTAGGACGGAAACCTCTGGGGCCAACGGCCTGACTTTC
few,TRBJ1-4,TRBV14,TRBD1,CASSQDRVGEKLFF,TGTGCCAGCAGCCAGGACAGGGTTGGCGAAAAACTGTTTTTT
NA,TRBJ2-3,TRBV12-3/TRBV12-4,TRBD2,CASSSGAPGTSGSTDTQYF,TGTGCCAGCAGTTCGGGGGCCCCAGGGACTAGCGGGAGCACAGATACGCAGTATTTT
few,TRBJ1-5,TRBV6-1,NA,CASSGTGGGLGQPQHF,TGTGCCAGCAGTGGCACGGGGGGCGGTTTAGGCCAGCCCCAGCATTTT
NA,TRBJ1-2,TRBV20-1,TRBD1,CSMTGDYGYTF,TGCAGCATGACAGGGGACTATGGCTACACCTTC
NA,TRBJ2-2,TRBV7-8,NA,CASSLDRGRDFPGELFF,TGTGCCAGCAGCTTAGATCGGGGGCGGGATTTCCCCGGGGAGCTGTTTTTT
NA,TRBJ2-5,TRBV12-3/TRBV12-4,TRBD1,CASSPRDRGGETQYF,TGTGCCAGCAGTCCTAGGGACAGGGGAGGTGAGACCCAGTACTTC
NA,TRBJ2-5,TRBV30,NA,CAWSEKGRQETQYF,TGTGCCTGGAGCGAAAAGGGTAGGCAAGAGACCCAGTACTTC
NA,TRBJ1-1,TRBV18,NA,CASSPDLANTEAFF,TGTGCCAGCTCACCTGACCTCGCGAACACTGAAGCTTTCTTT
NA,TRBJ2-7,TRBV28,TRBD1,CASSWDRESYEQYF,TGTGCCAGCAGTTGGGACAGGGAGTCCTACGAGCAGTACTTC
many,TRBJ1-5,TRBV6-1,TRBD1,CASSRQGTRSNQPQHF,TGTGCCAGCAGTCGACAGGGTACCCGTAGCAATCAGCCCCAGCATTTT
many,TRBJ2-3,TRBV5-1,NA,CASSSDRPPDTQYF,TGCGCCAGCAGCTCAGACAGACCCCCCGATACGCAGTATTTT
few,TRBJ2-5,TRBV29-1,TRBD1,CSVAEGAGGLIETQYF,TGCAGCGTTGCTGAAGGGGCAGGGGGTTTAATAGAGACCCAGTACTTC
few,TRBJ2-2,TRBV7-9,NA,CASSPPGSNTGELFF,TGTGCCAGCAGCCCGCCGGGATCGAACACCGGGGAGCTGTTTTTT